The 27 T cell receptor beta chains presented below share a single source sample, sequenced in a study of breast tumors, draining lymph nodes, adjacent tissues. Axillary draining lymph nodes of breast cancer patients supplied the node samples. TCRdb recomputed calls from the multiplex PCR reads with MiXCR, one row per CDR3 protein. The sample gives over 150,000 distinct CDR3 sequences, 25% to 40% of which show up once; approximately 4.3% is in the top ten. The sample consisted of axillary lymph node tissue. The receptors derive from a female donor with breast cancer. Some clones in this sample may be carry-over from other donors' samples.

This clonotype was observed many times. One end of the junction does not line up with germline, which may come from a read error. The chain links TRBV7-2 to TRBJ2-5; TRBD2 agrees at 10 bases. There are 17 residues in the CDR3. CDR1 and CDR2 (germline): SGHTA, FQGNSA. The CDR3 region is CASSPLGLAATQEPQYF. The DNA of the CDR3 is TGTGCCAGCAGCCCGCTAGGACTAGCGGCAACACAAGAGCCCCAGTACTTC.

Ten or more counts support this clonotype. V and J are TRBV5-5 and TRBJ2-6, with TRBD1 identical over 8 bases. Germline loops: CDR1 SGHKS, CDR2 YYEKEE (reference sequence). This CDR3 comprises 18 residues. With V trimmed by 4 bases and J by 0 bases, 9 bases remained unmatched. The DNA for the CDR3 is TGTGCCAGCAGCCCCGGACAGGGAGTCAGCTCTGGGGCCAACGTCCTGACTTTC. Its translation: CASSPGQGVSSGANVLTF.

This clonotype was detected many times. The chain combines TRBV6-5 with TRBJ1-2; D not resolved. Germline CDR1 MNHEY, CDR2 SVGAGI. The ends were cut back, 5 bases at V and 5 bases at J, with 12 bases in the middle. The CDR3 is 13 amino acids. The CDR3 loop reads CASSPDGLYGYTF. DNA for the CDR3: TGTGCCAGCAGTCCAGACGGGTTATATGGCTACACCTTC.

Comment on this clonotype: This is likely a read error, given that the CDR3 carries no conserved phenylalanine or tryptophan at its end. No DNA is shown, since the ends of the CDR3 on it are uncertain; the CDR3 is the one TCRdb lists. V is TRBV2 and J is TRBJ2-6; the table names TRBD1, a call not compared with the DNA. The CDR3 extends over 17 residues, inclusive of both ends. Germline V gene lookup returns CDR1 SNHLY and CDR2 FYNNEI. The CDR3 region is CASAGWGAPSGANVLKI.

This clonotype was recorded many times. This chain joins TRBV24-1 and TRBJ2-5; perhaps TRBD2 as D (6 bases). CDR1 is KGHDR, CDR2 SFDVKD, per germline. CDR3 length: 18 residues. V shed 1 base and J shed 0 bases, with 17 bases lying between them. CDR3 loop: CATSDFSQAGRYQETQYF. In DNA, the CDR3 is TGTGCCACCAGTGATTTCTCCCAGGCGGGGAGGTACCAAGAGACCCAGTACTTC.

This clonotype was seen many times. This chain links TRBV5-1 with TRBJ2-2; 8 bases are a match to TRBD1. CDR3 length equals 15 residues. Per the germline V gene, CDR1 is SGHRS and CDR2 is YFSETQ. V lost 1 base and J lost 7; bases outside the gene matches: 6. CDR3 residues: CASSLSQGASGELFF. CDR3 sequence (DNA): TGCGCCAGCAGCTTGTCCCAGGGGGCCAGCGGGGAGCTGTTTTTT.

The V call is TRBV30, the J call TRBJ2-4; weak D call: TRBD1 (7 bases). CDR3 size: 15 residues. Germline CDR1 is GTSNPN and CDR2 is SVGIG (reference sequence). Trimming pared 1 base from V and 4 bases from J, leaving 14 bases between. CDR3 in amino acids: CAWSAQQGGKNIQYF. The CDR3 bases are TGTGCCTGGAGTGCTCAGCAGGGGGGTAAAAACATTCAGTACTTC.

This sequence joins TRBV12-3 or TRBV12-4 and TRBJ2-5; 8 bases match TRBD1. The junction had 14 bases not matched to a gene; V was cut back by 6 bases and J by 5 bases. The CDR3 runs 16 residues. The CDR3 protein is CASRFMGDRKWETQYF. The CDR3 nucleotides read TGTGCCAGCAGATTCATGGGGGACAGGAAGTGGGAGACCCAGTACTTC.

This clonotype was counted at least ten times. The chain is built from TRBV19 and TRBJ2-3, with D possibly being TRBD2 (6 bases). V was trimmed by 7 bases and J by 3 bases, leaving 17 bases between them. There are 15 residues in the CDR3. Germline CDR1 reads LNHDA; CDR2 reads SQIVND (reference sequence). The CDR3 sequence: CASNLGGLTTDTQYF. CDR3 in DNA: TGTGCCAGTAACCTAGGAGGGCTAACTACAGATACGCAGTATTTT.

The chain recombines TRBV24-1 with TRBJ2-1; 8 bases align to TRBD2. In germline, CDR1 is KGHDR, CDR2 SFDVKD. The CDR3 is 16 residues long. V lost 3 bases, J lost 8 bases, and 11 bases stayed unmatched. Here the CDR3 DNA reads TGTGCCACCAGTGATCCCCGGGGGGGCGGTTCGGATGAGCAGTTCTTC. Translation: CATSDPRGGGSDEQFF.

This clonotype showed up many times. This chain uses TRBV11-2 with TRBJ2-3; no firm D call. The CDR3 is made up of 16 amino acids. Germline-derived CDR1 and CDR2 are SGHAT and FQNNGV. Between the trimmed V and J ends, which lost 0 bases and 3 bases, there was a span of 13 bases. This chain's CDR3 is CASSLESRERTDTQYF. The CDR3 DNA follows: TGTGCCAGCAGCTTAGAATCGCGTGAGAGAACAGATACGCAGTATTTT.

The chain is built from TRBV20-1 and TRBJ1-6, with D possibly TRBD1 on 5 matching bases. Germline CDR1 reads DFQATT; CDR2 reads SNEGSKA (reference sequence). This CDR3 is built from 15 residues. V lost 6 bases and J lost 7, with 19 bases in between. The chain's CDR3 is CSASSGATMNSPLHF. DNA for the CDR3: TGCAGTGCCAGCAGCGGGGCGACGATGAATTCACCCCTCCACTTT.

This clonotype was seen a few times. This rearrangement joins TRBV28 to TRBJ1-5, with D perhaps matching TRBD1 (6 bases). V was cut by 6 bases and J by 4 bases, with 13 bases left in between. The CDR3 covers 14 residues. From germline, CDR1 is MDHEN and CDR2 SYDVKM. The CDR3 bases are TGTGCCAGCAGGCACAGGGTGGGGAATCAGCCCCAGCATTTT. Translating it yields CASRHRVGNQPQHF.

This clonotype was seen a single time. The chain carries TRBV4-2 and TRBJ2-3, with 7 bases fitting TRBD2. The germline V gene has CDR1 LGHNA and CDR2 YNFKEQ. V lost 4 bases, J lost 2 bases, and 21 bases stayed unmatched. CDR3 length: 20 amino acids. The CDR3 reads CASSPGGMPGERDLTDTQYF. Here the CDR3 DNA reads TGTGCCAGCAGCCCTGGCGGGATGCCCGGGGAGCGGGACCTCACAGATACGCAGTATTTT.

In its sample, this clonotype was seen once. V gene TRBV9 combines with J gene TRBJ2-3; D possibly uses TRBD1 or TRBD2 (6 bases each). Trimming shortened V by 3 bases and J by 7 bases, and 15 bases separated the two germline ends. The CDR3 sequence is 14 residues long. The V gene's germline CDR1 is SGDLS and CDR2 YYNGEE. The CDR3 nucleotides read TGTGCCAGCAGCGGAGGGGGGTGGCAAAATACGCAGTATTTT. Translated: CASSGGGWQNTQYF. Using reference TRBV9 and TRBJ2-3 for the parts outside the CDR3, the full variable domain is DSGVTQTPKHLITATGQRVTLRCSPRSGDLSVYWYQQSLDQGLQFLIQYYNGEERAKGNILERFSAQQFPDLHSELNLSSLELGDSALYFCASSGGGWQNTQYFGPGTRLTVL.

This clonotype appeared many times. The CDR3: CAWKIYNEQFF. CDR3 nucleotide sequence: TGTGCCTGGAAAATTTACAATGAGCAGTTCTTC. V usage is TRBV30 and J usage is TRBJ2-1; no firm D call. V lost 4 bases, J lost 4 bases, and 5 bases lay in between. This CDR3 spans 11 amino acids. Germline-derived CDR1 and CDR2 are GTSNPN and SVGIG (reference sequence).

The chain joins TRBV5-5 to TRBJ2-5; 8 bases match TRBD2. J was trimmed by 1 base and V by 6 bases; bases with no gene match: 5. Germline loops: CDR1 SGHKS, CDR2 YYEKEE (reference sequence). This CDR3 region has 14 residues. This chain's CDR3 is CASKGTSAQETQYF. CDR3 DNA sequence: TGTGCCAGCAAGGGGACTAGTGCCCAAGAGACCCAGTACTTC.

With respect to this clonotype: This may be a read error, as it is one base from a much larger clone. The J gene is TRBJ2-3, the V gene TRBV4-2; 9 nucleotides align to TRBD2. CDR1 LGHNA and CDR2 YNFKEQ come from the germline V gene. V lost 3 bases and J lost 5; bases outside the gene matches: 12. CDR3 length equals 17 residues. CDR3 protein: CASSQGRGGGSIDTQYF. CDR3 DNA: TGTGCCAGCAGCCAGGGTCGCGGGGGGGGTTCCATAGATACGCAGTATTTT.

This clonotype was seen many times. V gene TRBV11-2 combines with J gene TRBJ2-5; possible D gene TRBD2, 6 bases. CDR3 size: 13 residues. V lost 4 bases and J lost 4, with 10 bases in between. Per germline, CDR1 SGHAT and CDR2 FQNNGV. CDR3: CASSYSEGETQYF. In DNA, the CDR3 is TGTGCCAGCAGCTACTCGGAGGGAGAGACCCAGTACTTC. Looking up the rest from reference TRBV11-2 and TRBJ2-5 gives the full variable domain: EAGVAQSPRYKIIEKRQSVAFWCNPISGHATLYWYQQILGQGPKLLIQFQNNGVVDDSQLPKDRFSAERLKGVDSTLKIQPAKLEDSAVYLCASSYSEGETQYFGPGTRLLVL.

This clonotype was picked up many times. The J gene is TRBJ1-2, the V gene TRBV10-3, with a tentative D call TRBD1 (6 bases). Germline assignment: CDR1 ENHRY and CDR2 SYGVKD. The CDR3 sequence is 15 residues long. V lost 3 bases, J lost 0 bases, and 11 bases lay in between. As DNA, the CDR3 is TGTGCCATCAGTGACGGGGGGCTGGCTAACTATGGCTACACCTTC. Residues: CAISDGGLANYGYTF.

The sample holds a few counts of this clonotype. The chain couples TRBV28 to TRBJ2-1; unclear D gene. The CDR3 consists of 16 residues. Trimming cost V 8 bases and J 8 bases, with 25 bases left between them. Germline V gives CDR1 MDHEN, CDR2 SYDVKM. CDR3 amino acids: CASSSVYRRSSYEQFF. In nucleotides, the CDR3 is TGTGCCAGCTCATCAGTTTATAGGCGGTCCAGCTATGAGCAGTTCTTC.

The gene calls are TRBV5-4 and TRBJ2-6; no firm D call. Trimming removed 2 bases from V and 6 bases from J, with 12 bases in between. The V gene's germline CDR1 is SGHNT and CDR2 YYREEE (reference sequence). The CDR3 runs to 15 residues. CDR3 sequence reads: CASSFEGPEANVLTF. In DNA form, the CDR3 reads TGTGCCAGCAGCTTTGAAGGGCCCGAGGCCAACGTCCTGACTTTC. Complete variable domain (other parts from reference TRBV5-4 and TRBJ2-6): ETGVTQSPTHLIKTRGQQVTLRCSSQSGHNTVSWYQQALGQGPQFIFQYYREEENGRGNFPPRFSGLQFPNYSSELNVNALELDDSALYLCASSFEGPEANVLTFGAGSRLTVL.

This clonotype was observed many times. The J gene is TRBJ2-7, the V gene TRBV5-1; no clear D gene. The CDR3 spans 13 residues. Trimming left V 1 base short and J 1 base short, with 6 bases between. In germline, CDR1 is SGHRS, CDR2 YFSETQ. The DNA of the CDR3 is TGCGCCAGCAGCTTGACCAGTTCCTACGAGCAGTACTTC. The encoded protein is CASSLTSSYEQYF.

The table lists this clonotype with many counts. This chain connects TRBV9 to TRBJ2-2, with D perhaps matching TRBD1 (5 bases). The CDR3 is 17 amino acids. Germline assignment: CDR1 SGDLS and CDR2 YYNGEE. V shed 3 bases and J shed 7 bases, with 22 bases lying between them. The CDR3 loop is CASSATLTENPLGELFF. CDR3 sequence (DNA): TGTGCCAGCAGCGCCACACTGACAGAAAACCCCCTCGGGGAGCTGTTTTTT.

The V gene is TRBV6-4, the J gene TRBJ1-6, with D perhaps matching TRBD1 (5 bases). This CDR3 region has 18 residues. The ends were cut back, 0 bases at V and 11 bases at J, with 23 bases in the middle. Germline V CDR1 and CDR2: MRHNA, SNTAGT. CDR3 sequence (DNA): TGTGCCAGCAGTGACTCGCTTCGCCCAAAGGGACTAGTTGCACCCCTCCACTTT. It translates to CASSDSLRPKGLVAPLHF.

Comments on this clonotype: Relative to the germline gene, one junction end is altered; a read error may explain this. As DNA, the CDR3 is TGTGCCAGCAGCCAGACCGGGACATCTTTC. This codes for CASSQTGTSF. The gene calls are TRBV7-8 and TRBJ1-2; D is perhaps TRBD1 (6 bases). Germline loops: CDR1 SGHVS, CDR2 FQNEAQ. This CDR3 comprises 10 residues.

In its sample, this clonotype was seen many times. CDR3 sequence reads: CASSDSRGDQPQHF. The CDR3 DNA reads as TGTGCCAGCAGCGATTCAAGGGGAGATCAGCCCCAGCATTTT. The chain is built from TRBV13 and TRBJ1-5, with D tentatively TRBD1 (5 bases). Trimming shortened V by 5 bases and J by 5 bases, and 13 bases separated the two germline ends. The CDR3 extends over 14 amino acids. Germline V gene lookup returns CDR1 PRHDT and CDR2 FYEKMQ (reference sequence).